The clone carrying this TCR beta chain turned up a few times. Its cognate antigen is unknown. The data were taken from a study of cytomegalovirus exposure and HLA in healthy donors. Study-wide results and limits: In an earlier analysis, most TCR beta V segments were productive about 87% or about 30% of the time.

It was with 60 Vbeta and 13 Jbeta primers that the PCR ran. This table comes from immunoSEQ multiplex PCR, and its TCRdb copy is limited to in-frame clones, with some not included. Among about 94,000 clones listed, 76% were seen once. Trimming at V came to 8 bases and at J to 6 bases, leaving 6 bases not matched to a gene. CDR1 ENHRY and CDR2 SYGVKD come from the germline V gene. This CDR3 is 14 amino acids long. The V and J genes are TRBV10-3 and TRBJ2-2; 10 nucleotides agree with TRBD1. Material: PBMCs. The sequence derives from a male donor in good health and CMV-seronegative. In DNA, the CDR3 is TGTGCCATCCGGGACAGGGGTAGATCCGGGGAGCTGTTTTTT. As protein: CAIRDRGRSGELFF.